The 22 T cell receptor beta chains given below trace back to one sample, sequenced in a study of T cells after yellow fever vaccination. TCRdb processed the 5' RACE reads anew with MiXCR; each CDR3 protein has one entry. There are more than 450,000 distinct CDR3 sequences in the sample; roughly a fifth occur only once, and 16% lies in the top ten. Sequenced here: PBMCs, sampled 21 days after the first yellow fever vaccination. The receptors shown here come from a man younger than 35 who received the YFV17D yellow fever vaccine.

V is TRBV6-2 or TRBV6-3 and J is TRBJ2-7, with 8 bases fitting TRBD2. Germline V gene data show CDR1 as MNHEY and CDR2 as SVGEGT. V was pared by 6 bases and J by 3 bases, with 7 bases of the junction left unmatched. This CDR3 is built from 14 residues. CDR3 residues: CASSSMTSDYEQYF. As DNA, the CDR3 is TGTGCCAGCAGCTCAATGACTAGCGACTACGAGCAGTACTTC.

The sample holds a few counts of this clonotype. The rearrangement links TRBV7-9 to TRBJ1-2; no clear D gene. V lost 1 base, J lost 4 bases, and 10 bases lay in between. The CDR3 is 14 residues long. Germline lookup yields CDR1 SEHNR and CDR2 FQNEAQ (reference sequence). As DNA, the CDR3 is TGTGCCAGCAGCTTAGGACGGAATTTCTATGGCTACACCTTC. The encoded protein is CASSLGRNFYGYTF.

This clonotype appeared a few times. The chain recombines TRBV12-3 or TRBV12-4 with TRBJ1-1; tentative D call: TRBD1 (5 bases). The V and J ends lost 5 bases and 5 bases respectively, with 15 bases between them. CDR3 length equals 14 residues. CDR3 DNA: TGTGCCAGCAGTCTCCATATGGGGGGAACTGAAGCTTTCTTT. Protein sequence: CASSLHMGGTEAFF.

This chain uses TRBV5-1 with TRBJ1-4; tentatively, D is TRBD1 (5 bases). The length of the CDR3 is 16 residues. The germline CDR1 and CDR2 sequences are SGHRS and YFSETQ. Trimming pared 0 bases from V and 3 bases from J, leaving 12 bases between. The CDR3 loop is CASSLGIRGANEKLFF. The CDR3 DNA reads TGCGCCAGCAGCTTGGGGATCAGAGGGGCTAATGAAAAACTGTTTTTT.

At least ten counts were recorded for this clonotype. CDR3 DNA sequence: TGCGCCAGCAGCTTGGGGGCCGGCTACGAGCAGTACTTC. Translation gives CASSLGAGYEQYF. J is TRBJ2-7 and V is TRBV5-1; the D is unclear. The V gene lost 0 bases and the J gene lost 3 bases, with 7 bases spanning the gap. The germline V gene encodes CDR1 SGHRS and CDR2 YFSETQ. CDR3 length equals 13 residues. Full variable domain (missing parts from reference TRBV5-1 and TRBJ2-7): KAGVTQTPRYLIKTRGQQVTLSCSPISGHRSVSWYQQTPGQGLQFLFEYFSETQRNKGNFPGRFSGRQFSNSRSEMNVSTLELGDSALYLCASSLGAGYEQYFGPGTRLTVT.

Turning to this clonotype: The CDR3 does not close with the conserved phenylalanine or tryptophan, likely indicating a read error. V and J are TRBV7-9 and TRBJ1-1, with TRBD1 as a possible D gene (6 bases). The CDR3 spans 15 residues. Germline V CDR1 and CDR2: SEHNR, FQNEAQ (reference sequence). Trimming removed 0 bases from V and 5 bases from J, with 13 bases in between. CDR3 sequence reads: CASSLAGGSTTEAFV. CDR3 coding DNA: TGTGCCAGCAGCTTAGCCGGGGGCAGTACGACTGAAGCTTTCGTT.

This clonotype was detected a few times. J is TRBJ2-2 and V is TRBV24-1; perhaps D is TRBD1 or TRBD2 (5 bases each). This CDR3 region has 16 residues. Germline V CDR1 and CDR2: KGHDR, SFDVKD. V dropped 9 bases and J dropped 2 bases, with 18 bases sitting between them. The CDR3 bases are TGTGCCACCTCCACCCGTGGGGGTGGTAACACCGGGGAGCTGTTTTTT. Protein: CATSTRGGGNTGELFF.

The chain is built from TRBV7-2 and TRBJ2-7; the D is unclear. Germline V gives CDR1 SGHTA, CDR2 FQGNSA. This CDR3 region has 13 residues. The V end lost 5 bases, the J end lost 6 bases, and 14 bases lay between the germline ends. CDR3 in amino acids: CASSVTPGTEQYF. For the CDR3, the DNA is TGTGCCAGCAGCGTGACACCCGGAACCGAGCAGTACTTC.

The V gene is TRBV4-2, the J gene TRBJ2-5; the match to TRBD1 covers 8 bases. The CDR3 consists of 19 residues. CDR1 is LGHNA and CDR2 is YNFKEQ in the germline V gene. Trimming cost V 4 bases and J 7 bases; bases outside gene matches: 23. The CDR3 is CASSPGGLGFRGVLRTQYF. The CDR3 DNA reads as TGTGCCAGCAGCCCAGGGGGCCTCGGTTTTCGCGGGGTACTTAGGACCCAGTACTTC.

Written as DNA, the CDR3 is TGTGCCAGCAGCCCAACTAGCGGGGGGGCCCATGAGCAGTTCTTC. This sequence encodes CASSPTSGGAHEQFF. The J gene is TRBJ2-1, the V gene TRBV7-8, with 13 positions matching TRBD2. Per germline, CDR1 SGHVS and CDR2 FQNEAQ. The CDR3 contains 15 residues. V trimming: 5 bases; J trimming: 8 bases; junction bases outside the gene matches: 6.

This clonotype was seen repeatedly, ten times or more. This chain uses TRBV14 with TRBJ2-3; TRBD1 might be the D (6 bases). The CDR3 has 14 residues. Germline-derived CDR1 and CDR2 are SGHDN and FVKESK. Trimming took off 0 bases at V and 5 bases at J, with 9 bases between the two ends. This chain's CDR3 is CASSQDVQGDTQYF. DNA of the CDR3: TGTGCCAGCAGCCAAGACGTACAGGGAGATACGCAGTATTTT.

At least ten counts were recorded for this clonotype. CDR3 protein: CASSLRGVYNEQFF. DNA of the CDR3: TGTGCCAGCAGCTTACGAGGGGTCTACAATGAGCAGTTCTTC. V gene TRBV7-8 combines with J gene TRBJ2-1; D tentatively fits TRBD1 or TRBD2 (5 bases each). This CDR3 is built from 14 residues. CDR1 is SGHVS and CDR2 is FQNEAQ in the germline V gene. V was clipped by 2 bases and J by 3 bases, with 8 bases between them.

This clonotype appeared a few times. The V call is TRBV12-3 or TRBV12-4, the J call TRBJ1-5; D is unclear. V lost 1 base and J lost 5, with 9 bases in between. The CDR3 totals 14 residues. The CDR3 DNA sequence: TGTGCCAGCAGTTTAGTTGAGGGATATCAGCCCCAGCATTTT. It encodes CASSLVEGYQPQHF.

The V gene is TRBV7-9, the J gene TRBJ2-7; weak D call: TRBD1 (6 bases). V lost 6 bases to trimming and J lost 1 base, with 7 bases between them. Per the germline V gene, CDR1 is SEHNR and CDR2 is FQNEAQ (reference sequence). The CDR3 is made up of 12 amino acids. This CDR3 reads CASSDRSYEQYV. The CDR3 DNA reads TGTGCCAGCAGTGACAGGTCCTACGAGCAGTACGTC.

The rearrangement uses TRBV7-2 and TRBJ2-4; 7 positions agree with TRBD1. Germline-derived CDR1 and CDR2 are SGHTA and FQGNSA. CDR3 length: 14 residues. The ends lost 5 bases at V and 3 bases at J; junction bases unmatched: 4. CDR3 DNA: TGTGCCAGCAGCCCCCGGGACAGCAAAAACATTCAGTACTTC. Translation gives CASSPRDSKNIQYF. Together with reference TRBV7-2 and TRBJ2-4, the CDR3 gives the full variable domain: GAGVSQSPSNKVTEKGKDVELRCDPISGHTALYWYRQSLGQGLEFLIYFQGNSAPDKSGLPSDRFSAERTGGSVSTLTIQRTQQEDSAVYLCASSPRDSKNIQYFGAGTRLSVL.

V usage is TRBV6-5 and J usage is TRBJ1-2; weak D call: TRBD1 (6 bases). CDR3 length: 13 amino acids. Per the germline V gene, CDR1 is MNHEY and CDR2 is SVGAGI. V was clipped by 2 bases and J by 6 bases, with 10 bases between them. CDR3 amino acids: CASSYGGLNGYTF. The CDR3 nucleotides read TGTGCCAGCAGTTACGGGGGGCTAAATGGCTACACCTTC.

The rearrangement links TRBV4-2 to TRBJ2-3, with a tentative D call TRBD2 (7 bases). Trimming took off 4 bases at V and 4 bases at J, with 12 bases between the two ends. The CDR3 has 14 residues. Looked up from germline, CDR1 is LGHNA and CDR2 is YNFKEQ. The chain's CDR3 is CASSRSGGPDTQYF. The CDR3 coding sequence is TGTGCCAGCAGCCGCTCGGGGGGCCCAGATACGCAGTATTTT.

The chain links TRBV4-2 to TRBJ2-5, with D tentatively TRBD1 (5 bases). Per the germline V gene, CDR1 is LGHNA and CDR2 is YNFKEQ. Trimming removed 1 base from V and 3 bases from J, with 9 bases in between. The CDR3 runs 14 residues. CDR3 sequence: CASSQGDSKETQYF. The CDR3 DNA reads TGTGCCAGCAGCCAAGGCGACAGCAAAGAGACCCAGTACTTC.

This clonotype was recorded many times. The V call is TRBV7-2, the J call TRBJ2-5; 7 bases are shared with TRBD2. The CDR3 is 15 residues long. Trimming removed 1 base from V and 0 bases from J; junction bases left unmatched: 2. Germline CDR1 and CDR2: SGHTA and FQGNSA. The CDR3 bases are TGTGCCAGCAGCTTAGTGCGGGGGTACCAAGAGACCCAGTACTTC. This translates into CASSLVRGYQETQYF.

The chain carries TRBV27 and TRBJ1-2; D not certain. V dropped 6 bases and J dropped 8 bases, with 13 bases sitting between them. The CDR3 has 12 amino acids. Germline CDR1 is MNHEY and CDR2 is SMNVEV (reference sequence). DNA of the CDR3: TGTGCCAGCAGCCCCGGGCCCCGCGGCTACACCTTC. As protein: CASSPGPRGYTF.

This clonotype was detected only a few times. The V gene is TRBV7-6, the J gene TRBJ2-1, with 8 nucleotides matching TRBD2. V shed 1 base, J shed 9 bases, and the junction held 5 bases outside the gene matches. The CDR3 runs 14 residues. Germline CDR1 and CDR2: SGHVS and FNYEAQ. CDR3 protein: CASSLGSGGGEQFF. The CDR3 region has the DNA TGTGCCAGCAGCTTAGGCAGCGGGGGTGGTGAGCAGTTCTTC.

This clonotype has more than one count but fewer than ten. V is TRBV5-1 and J is TRBJ1-1; TRBD1 aligns across 7 bases. V shed 6 bases, J shed 0 bases, and the junction held 2 bases outside the gene matches. The germline V gene has CDR1 SGHRS and CDR2 YFSETQ. The CDR3 has 13 residues. In DNA form, the CDR3 reads TGCGCCAGCAAAGGACAGGTGAACACTGAAGCTTTCTTT. Translation: CASKGQVNTEAFF.